These T cell receptor beta chains were read from a single sample in a study of blood T cell repertoires in COVID-19. Profiling relied on immunoSEQ multiplex PCR, and the TCRdb table lists in-frame clones only, not all of them. The data contain about 210,000 clones, 88% of them seen just once; the ten biggest clones take up roughly 0.69%. Sequencing was performed on peripheral blood. The receptors derive from a man aged 40-49 years with acute or convalescent COVID-19. CDR3s include the opening cysteine and the closing phenylalanine or tryptophan. D genes are given only for firm matches. Rows may omit the clone size; those that give it use once, few, many or a size class.

J gene: TRBJ2-1; V gene: TRBV7-9; clone size: -; D gene: TRBD2; CDR3 protein: CASSLAATSGGPSYNEQFF; CDR3 DNA: TGTGCCAGCAGCTTAGCGGCGACTAGCGGGGGCCCCTCCTACAATGAGCAGTTCTTC
J gene: TRBJ2-7; V gene: TRBV19; clone size: -; D gene: -; CDR3 protein: CASSISRYEQYF; CDR3 DNA: TGTGCCAGTAGTATAAGCCGCTACGAGCAGTACTTC
J gene: TRBJ2-5; V gene: TRBV5-1; clone size: -; D gene: TRBD1; CDR3 protein: CASSLGQGAPETQYF; CDR3 DNA: TGCGCCAGCAGCTTGGGGCAGGGGGCCCCCGAGACCCAGTACTTC
J gene: TRBJ2-7; V gene: TRBV3-1/TRBV3-2; clone size: -; D gene: TRBD2; CDR3 protein: CASSQRTSGGYTYEQYF; CDR3 DNA: TGTGCCAGCAGCCAGCGGACTAGCGGGGGGTATACCTACGAGCAGTACTTC
J gene: TRBJ2-7; V gene: TRBV7-8; clone size: -; D gene: -; CDR3 protein: CASSPHYEQYF; CDR3 DNA: TGTGCCAGCAGCCCACACTACGAGCAGTACTTC
J gene: TRBJ2-2; V gene: TRBV29-1; clone size: -; D gene: TRBD1; CDR3 protein: CSVRDSLTGELFF; CDR3 DNA: TGCAGCGTTCGGGACAGTTTAACCGGGGAGCTGTTTTTT
J gene: TRBJ1-2; V gene: TRBV2; clone size: -; D gene: TRBD1; CDR3 protein: CASRGTGGLYGYTF; CDR3 DNA: TGTGCCAGCAGGGGGACAGGGGGACTCTATGGCTACACCTTC
J gene: TRBJ2-1; V gene: TRBV15; clone size: -; D gene: -; CDR3 protein: CATSRETSTNEQFF; CDR3 DNA: TGTGCCACCAGCAGAGAGACTAGTACCAATGAGCAGTTCTTC
J gene: TRBJ2-7; V gene: TRBV27; clone size: -; D gene: -; CDR3 protein: CASARDFRRYEQYF; CDR3 DNA: TGTGCCAGTGCCCGGGACTTCCGACGCTACGAGCAGTACTTC
J gene: TRBJ2-7; V gene: TRBV11-2; clone size: -; D gene: -; CDR3 protein: CASTLVRYGYEQYF; CDR3 DNA: TGTGCCAGCACCTTAGTGCGGTATGGCTACGAGCAGTACTTC
J gene: TRBJ2-7; V gene: TRBV11-3; clone size: -; D gene: TRBD1; CDR3 protein: CASSVQGGYEQYF; CDR3 DNA: TGTGCCAGCAGCGTACAGGGGGGCTACGAGCAGTACTTC
J gene: TRBJ1-6; V gene: TRBV19; clone size: -; D gene: TRBD1; CDR3 protein: CATGTVYNSPLHF; CDR3 DNA: TGTGCCACCGGGACAGTCTATAATTCACCCCTCCACTTT
J gene: TRBJ2-5; V gene: TRBV29-1; clone size: -; D gene: TRBD2; CDR3 protein: CSVLGLAGAPSTETQYF; CDR3 DNA: TGCAGCGTCTTAGGACTAGCGGGGGCCCCTAGTACCGAGACCCAGTACTTC
J gene: TRBJ2-1; V gene: TRBV7-9; clone size: -; D gene: -; CDR3 protein: CASSAPRDSFTNEQFF; CDR3 DNA: TGTGCCAGCAGCGCCCCCCGGGACTCATTCACCAATGAGCAGTTCTTC
J gene: TRBJ1-6; V gene: TRBV19; clone size: -; D gene: -; CDR3 protein: CASSIVSLNADSPLHF; CDR3 DNA: TGTGCCAGTAGTATAGTTTCATTAAACGCGGATTCACCCCTCCACTTT
J gene: TRBJ2-2; V gene: TRBV4-2; clone size: -; D gene: TRBD2; CDR3 protein: CASSQDPTGSGYQTGELFF; CDR3 DNA: TGTGCCAGCAGCCAAGATCCGACGGGTAGCGGGTATCAAACCGGGGAGCTGTTTTTT
J gene: TRBJ2-7; V gene: TRBV5-1; clone size: -; D gene: TRBD2; CDR3 protein: CASSLGTSGRVAYEQYF; CDR3 DNA: TGCGCCAGCAGCTTGGGGACTAGCGGGAGAGTCGCCTACGAGCAGTACTTC
J gene: TRBJ1-1; V gene: TRBV28; clone size: -; D gene: -; CDR3 protein: CASSLMGQANERAFF; CDR3 DNA: TGTGCCAGCAGTTTGATGGGTCAGGCTAATGAAAGAGCTTTCTTT
J gene: TRBJ2-2; V gene: TRBV4-1; clone size: -; D gene: -; CDR3 protein: CASSQEAFGTANTGELFF; CDR3 DNA: TGCGCCAGCAGCCAGGAGGCCTTTGGCACTGCGAACACCGGGGAGCTGTTTTTT
J gene: TRBJ2-7; V gene: TRBV4-3; clone size: -; D gene: -; CDR3 protein: CASSQRGGTDEQYF; CDR3 DNA: TGCGCCAGCAGCCAGAGAGGAGGTACGGACGAGCAGTACTTC
J gene: TRBJ2-5; V gene: TRBV5-1; clone size: -; D gene: -; CDR3 protein: CASTREGARKTQYF; CDR3 DNA: TGCGCCAGCACCCGGGAGGGGGCCAGGAAGACCCAGTACTTC
J gene: TRBJ2-1; V gene: TRBV3-1/TRBV3-2; clone size: -; D gene: -; CDR3 protein: CASSPLPGEQFF; CDR3 DNA: TGTGCCAGCAGCCCTCTGCCGGGTGAGCAGTTCTTC
J gene: TRBJ2-7; V gene: TRBV4-1; clone size: -; D gene: -; CDR3 protein: CASSQVVRGWEQYF; CDR3 DNA: TGCGCCAGCAGCCAAGTTGTAAGGGGGTGGGAGCAGTACTTC
J gene: TRBJ2-1; V gene: TRBV24-1; clone size: -; D gene: TRBD1; CDR3 protein: CATSDPTGESYNEQFF; CDR3 DNA: TGTGCCACCAGTGACCCGACAGGGGAATCCTACAATGAGCAGTTCTTC
J gene: TRBJ2-1; V gene: TRBV13; clone size: -; D gene: TRBD1; CDR3 protein: CASRYTPSSDRDISYNEQFF; CDR3 DNA: TGTGCCAGCAGATATACCCCCTCCTCCGACAGGGACATTTCCTACAATGAGCAGTTCTTC
J gene: TRBJ2-6; V gene: TRBV18; clone size: -; D gene: -; CDR3 protein: CASSPGQFSGANVLTF; CDR3 DNA: TGTGCCAGCTCACCCGGACAGTTCTCTGGGGCCAACGTCCTGACTTTC
J gene: TRBJ1-6; V gene: TRBV4-1; clone size: -; D gene: TRBD1; CDR3 protein: CASSPPVEGARSPLHF; CDR3 DNA: TGCGCCAGCAGCCCCCCTGTAGAGGGGGCGCGTTCACCCCTCCACTTT
J gene: TRBJ2-1; V gene: TRBV7-2; clone size: -; D gene: -; CDR3 protein: CASSLVAVTGGEQFF; CDR3 DNA: TGTGCCAGCAGCTTAGTCGCGGTCACCGGTGGGGAGCAGTTCTTC
J gene: TRBJ1-1; V gene: TRBV5-1; clone size: -; D gene: -; CDR3 protein: CASSLVRAGTEAFF; CDR3 DNA: TGCGCCAGCAGCTTGGTACGGGCGGGCACTGAAGCTTTCTTT
J gene: TRBJ2-3; V gene: TRBV14; clone size: few; D gene: -; CDR3 protein: CASSQVFPYTDTQYF; CDR3 DNA: TGTGCCAGCAGCCAAGTATTCCCTTACACAGATACGCAGTATTTT
J gene: TRBJ2-1; V gene: TRBV23-1; clone size: few; D gene: TRBD2; CDR3 protein: CASSPGTSEINEQFF; CDR3 DNA: TGCGCCAGCAGTCCCGGGACTAGCGAAATCAATGAGCAGTTCTTC
J gene: TRBJ2-7; V gene: TRBV4-2; clone size: few; D gene: -; CDR3 protein: CASSQEIVETREQYF; CDR3 DNA: TGTGCCAGCAGCCAAGAAATTGTAGAAACTCGGGAGCAGTACTTC
J gene: TRBJ2-3; V gene: TRBV4-3; clone size: -; D gene: TRBD1; CDR3 protein: CASSQGTGRYTDTQYF; CDR3 DNA: TGCGCCAGCAGCCAAGGGACAGGCCGGTACACAGATACGCAGTATTTT
J gene: TRBJ1-5; V gene: TRBV27; clone size: -; D gene: -; CDR3 protein: CASSPGQLTWPQHF; CDR3 DNA: TGTGCCAGCAGTCCAGGACAGCTTACATGGCCCCAGCATTTT
J gene: TRBJ2-6; V gene: TRBV19; clone size: -; D gene: TRBD1; CDR3 protein: CASSRLDRGSTGANVLTF; CDR3 DNA: TGTGCCAGTAGTAGACTGGACAGGGGGAGTACTGGGGCCAACGTCCTGACTTTC
J gene: TRBJ2-3; V gene: TRBV7-2; clone size: -; D gene: TRBD2; CDR3 protein: CASSYPLAGDDTQYF; CDR3 DNA: TGTGCCAGCAGCTACCCACTAGCGGGAGACGATACGCAGTATTTT
J gene: TRBJ2-2; V gene: TRBV7-8; clone size: few; D gene: TRBD2; CDR3 protein: CASSPITAGGFTGELFF; CDR3 DNA: TGTGCCAGCAGCCCAATAACAGCGGGGGGGTTCACCGGGGAGCTGTTTTTT
J gene: TRBJ2-1; V gene: TRBV27; clone size: -; D gene: -; CDR3 protein: CASSLRPGVEQFF; CDR3 DNA: TGTGCCAGCAGTTTAAGGCCGGGGGTAGAGCAGTTCTTC
J gene: TRBJ2-7; V gene: TRBV3-1/TRBV3-2; clone size: -; D gene: TRBD1; CDR3 protein: CASSQARDSYYEQYF; CDR3 DNA: TGTGCCAGCAGCCAAGCCCGGGACAGCTACTACGAGCAGTACTTC
J gene: TRBJ1-1; V gene: TRBV24-1; clone size: -; D gene: -; CDR3 protein: CATSLGAATEAFF; CDR3 DNA: TGTGCCACCAGTTTAGGGGCGGCCACTGAAGCTTTCTTT
J gene: TRBJ2-7; V gene: TRBV12-3/TRBV12-4; clone size: once; D gene: -; CDR3 protein: CASSRDQAYEQYF; CDR3 DNA: TGTGCCAGCAGTCGAGATCAGGCCTACGAGCAGTACTTC
J gene: TRBJ2-3; V gene: TRBV6-1; clone size: once; D gene: -; CDR3 protein: CASSELRGTGRADTQYF; CDR3 DNA: TGTGCCAGCAGTGAACTAAGAGGGACTGGAAGGGCAGATACGCAGTATTTT